Following are 11 T cell receptor beta chains from one sample sequenced in a study of human T cells and chemical hapten exposure (dated by TCRdb to the early 2020s). The library was produced with RACE. TCRdb names NextSeq 500 as the instrument used. The public reads were run again by TCRdb, first through fastp at Q25 and then through MiXCR, and only productive beta chains were kept. Every distinct CDR3 protein forms one entry, paired with its most common genes and DNA. This sample holds 55,000 to 75,000 distinct CDR3 sequences; 6.7% were observed only once. Clones ranked in the top ten supply under 2% of the sample. The time point tag for this specimen amounts to: pre-sensitization, week 0. The sample's treatment or condition label, decoded: therapeutic diphenylcyclopropenone sensitization with weekly scalp DPC. The specimen comprised whole blood, sampled in connection with sensitization to the hapten diphenylcyclopropenone (DPC). Every receptor here comes from a woman in her twenties or thirties with alopecia areata. Some clones in this sample may be carry-over from other donors' samples.

This clonotype has a count of ten or more. V and J are TRBV15 and TRBJ2-7; D uncertain. The germline CDR1 and CDR2 sequences are LNHNV and YYDKDF (reference sequence). Deletions cut 0 bases from V and 3 bases from J, with 9 bases between. This CDR3 has 14 amino acids. CDR3 region: CATSRDVRNYEQYF. The CDR3 DNA sequence: TGTGCCACCAGCAGAGACGTCAGGAACTACGAGCAGTACTTC. Based on the CDR3 plus reference TRBV15 and TRBJ2-7, the full variable domain is DAMVIQNPRYQVTQFGKPVTLSCSQTLNHNVMYWYQQKSSQAPKLLFHYYDKDFNNEADTPDNFQSRRPNTSFCFLDIRSPGLGDTAMYLCATSRDVRNYEQYFGPGTRLTVT.

There are a few counts of this clonotype. The chain has TRBV11-2 and TRBJ1-1, with 10 bases matching TRBD1. This CDR3 comprises 16 residues. Unmatched junction bases numbered 4, after V lost 2 bases and J lost 1 base. Looked up from germline, CDR1 is SGHAT and CDR2 is FQNNGV. CDR3 bases: TGTGCCAGCAGCTTAAGGACAGGGGGTTGGAACACTGAAGCTTTCTTT. Its translation: CASSLRTGGWNTEAFF. The full variable domain, in which reference TRBV11-2 and TRBJ1-1 provide the parts outside the CDR3, is EAGVAQSPRYKIIEKRQSVAFWCNPISGHATLYWYQQILGQGPKLLIQFQNNGVVDDSQLPKDRFSAERLKGVDSTLKIQPAKLEDSAVYLCASSLRTGGWNTEAFFGQGTRLTVV.

In this sample, this clonotype turned up many times. This chain connects TRBV2 to TRBJ2-5; no definite D call. CDR1 is SNHLY, CDR2 FYNNEI, per germline. The CDR3 runs 14 residues. Trimming shortened V by 3 bases and J by 4 bases, and 12 bases separated the two germline ends. CDR3 sequence (DNA): TGTGCCAGCAGTGAGGACCCGGGCCGAGAGACCCAGTACTTC. Amino acid sequence: CASSEDPGRETQYF.

This clonotype was seen repeatedly, ten times or more. The chain has TRBV20-1 and TRBJ1-2; TRBD1 aligns across 9 bases. This CDR3 is built from 15 residues. The germline gives CDR1 DFQATT, CDR2 SNEGSKA (reference sequence). Trimming cost V 5 bases and J 6 bases; bases outside gene matches: 13. The CDR3, as DNA: TGCAGTGCTGGGGGAAGAAGCGGGACAGGGAATGGCTACACCTTC. The encoded protein is CSAGGRSGTGNGYTF.

This clonotype appeared many times. The rearrangement links TRBV5-1 to TRBJ1-2; 8 nucleotides match TRBD1. Unmatched junction bases numbered 9, after V lost 3 bases and J lost 2 bases. This CDR3 is built from 16 residues. Germline V gene sequence: CDR1 SGHRS, CDR2 YFSETQ. CDR3 region: CASSSSVGQANYGYTF. The DNA of the CDR3 is TGCGCCAGCAGCTCATCAGTGGGACAGGCAAACTATGGCTACACCTTC.

This clonotype was seen a handful of times. The J gene is TRBJ1-1, the V gene TRBV15, with D possibly TRBD1 on 6 matching bases. This CDR3 has 14 residues. Germline CDR1 and CDR2: LNHNV and YYDKDF (reference sequence). Trimming pared 1 base from V and 5 bases from J, leaving 11 bases between. The CDR3 sequence is CATSRGQAGTEAFF. Here the CDR3 DNA reads TGTGCCACCAGCAGAGGACAGGCGGGGACTGAAGCTTTCTTT. Combining the CDR3 with reference TRBV15 and TRBJ1-1 gives the whole variable domain DAMVIQNPRYQVTQFGKPVTLSCSQTLNHNVMYWYQQKSSQAPKLLFHYYDKDFNNEADTPDNFQSRRPNTSFCFLDIRSPGLGDTAMYLCATSRGQAGTEAFFGQGTRLTVV.

This clonotype was counted ten times or more. The chain joins TRBV10-2 to TRBJ1-2, with TRBD1 as a possible D gene (5 bases). Trimming removed 4 bases at V and 7 bases at J, with 22 bases between. Germline CDR1 and CDR2: WSHSY and SAAADI. The CDR3 has 16 residues. The CDR3 region has the DNA TGCGCCAGCAGTGTTTCTGCAGGGAGAGCTTACTTTGGCTACACCTTC. It yields the protein CASSVSAGRAYFGYTF.

This clonotype was counted many times. This chain joins TRBV25-1 and TRBJ1-2, with D uncertain. V lost 1 base and J 0 bases, leaving 15 bases between the germline ends. The CDR3 extends over 17 amino acids. Germline assignment: CDR1 MGHDK and CDR2 SYGVNS. CDR3 protein: CASSEFGAERANYGYTF. CDR3 bases: TGTGCCAGCAGTGAATTCGGAGCGGAGAGGGCTAACTATGGCTACACCTTC.

J is TRBJ2-5 and V is TRBV5-1; 7 positions agree with TRBD2. V shed 0 bases and J 2 bases; nucleotides not matched to a gene: 4. Germline CDR1 reads SGHRS; CDR2 reads YFSETQ. This CDR3 comprises 15 residues. The CDR3 DNA sequence: TGCGCCAGCAGCTTGGGACTAGCTAGACAAGAGACCCAGTACTTC. The encoded protein is CASSLGLARQETQYF.

The chain employs TRBV5-1 and TRBJ1-1; D is unclear. The CDR3 is 14 amino acids. Germline V gene data show CDR1 as SGHRS and CDR2 as YFSETQ. The ends were cut back, 4 bases at V and 0 bases at J, with 10 bases in the middle. In DNA form, the CDR3 reads TGCGCCAGCAGCCCAGTCCTCATGAACACTGAAGCTTTCTTT. Protein: CASSPVLMNTEAFF.

This clonotype has at least ten counts. V and J are TRBV12-3 or TRBV12-4 and TRBJ1-1; TRBD1 aligns across 7 bases. V trimming: 5 bases; J trimming: 1 base; junction bases outside the gene matches: 4. The CDR3 contains 14 residues. The CDR3 nucleotides are TGTGCCAGCAGTCTCACAGGGGAGAACACTGAAGCTTTCTTT. Translated, it gives CASSLTGENTEAFF.